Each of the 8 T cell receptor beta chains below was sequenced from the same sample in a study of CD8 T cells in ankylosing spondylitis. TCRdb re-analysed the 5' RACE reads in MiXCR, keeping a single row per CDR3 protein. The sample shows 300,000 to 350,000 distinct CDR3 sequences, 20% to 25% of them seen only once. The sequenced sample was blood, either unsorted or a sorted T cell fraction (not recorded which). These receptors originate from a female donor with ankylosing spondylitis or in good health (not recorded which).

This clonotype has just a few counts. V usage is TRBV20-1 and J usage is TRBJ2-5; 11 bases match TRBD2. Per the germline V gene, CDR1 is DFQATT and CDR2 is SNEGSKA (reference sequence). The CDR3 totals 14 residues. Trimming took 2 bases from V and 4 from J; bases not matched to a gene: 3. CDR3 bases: TGCAGTGCTAGACTAGCGGGAGGAAGAGAGACCCAGTACTTC. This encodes CSARLAGGRETQYF.

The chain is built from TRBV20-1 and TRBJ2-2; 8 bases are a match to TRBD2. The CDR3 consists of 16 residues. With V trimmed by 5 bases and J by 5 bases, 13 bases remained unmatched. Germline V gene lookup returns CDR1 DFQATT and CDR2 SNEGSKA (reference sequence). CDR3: CSADGGSGSFTGELFF. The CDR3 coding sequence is TGCAGTGCTGATGGGGGGAGCGGGAGTTTTACCGGGGAGCTGTTTTTT.

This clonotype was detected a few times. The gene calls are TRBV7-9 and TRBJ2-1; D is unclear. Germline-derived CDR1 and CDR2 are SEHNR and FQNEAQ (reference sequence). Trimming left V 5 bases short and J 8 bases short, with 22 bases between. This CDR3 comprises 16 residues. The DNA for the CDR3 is TGTGCCAGCAGCGTCGAAGGCTACAAGGGCGACTATGAGCAGTTCTTC. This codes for CASSVEGYKGDYEQFF.

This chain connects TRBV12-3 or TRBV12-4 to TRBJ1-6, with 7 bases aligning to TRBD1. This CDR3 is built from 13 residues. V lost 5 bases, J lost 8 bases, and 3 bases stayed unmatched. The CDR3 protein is CASSTTGDSPLHF. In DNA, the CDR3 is TGTGCCAGCAGTACCACAGGGGATTCACCCCTCCACTTT.

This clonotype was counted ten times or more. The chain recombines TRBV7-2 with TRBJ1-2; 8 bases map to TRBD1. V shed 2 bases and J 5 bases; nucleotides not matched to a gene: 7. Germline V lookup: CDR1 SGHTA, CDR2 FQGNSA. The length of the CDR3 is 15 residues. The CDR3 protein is CASSLQGAEGYGYTF. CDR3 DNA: TGTGCCAGCAGCTTACAGGGGGCAGAGGGGTATGGCTACACCTTC.

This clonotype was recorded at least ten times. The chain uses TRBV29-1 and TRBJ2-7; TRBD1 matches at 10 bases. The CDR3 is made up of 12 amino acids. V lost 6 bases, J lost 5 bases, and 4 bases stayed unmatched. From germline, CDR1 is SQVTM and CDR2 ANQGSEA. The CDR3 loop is CSVAGTGDEQYF. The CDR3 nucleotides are TGCAGCGTGGCCGGGACAGGGGACGAGCAGTACTTC.

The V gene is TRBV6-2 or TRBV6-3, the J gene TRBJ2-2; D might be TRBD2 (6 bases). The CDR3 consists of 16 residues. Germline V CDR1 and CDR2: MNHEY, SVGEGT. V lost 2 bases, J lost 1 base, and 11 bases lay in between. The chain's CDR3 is CASSYGRGRNTGELFF. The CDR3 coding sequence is TGTGCCAGCAGTTACGGTCGGGGGAGGAACACCGGGGAGCTGTTTTTT.

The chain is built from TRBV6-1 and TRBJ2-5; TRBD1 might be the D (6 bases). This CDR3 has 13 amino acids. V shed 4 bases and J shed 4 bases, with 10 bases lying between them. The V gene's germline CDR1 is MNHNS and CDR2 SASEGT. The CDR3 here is CASSVKGGETQYF. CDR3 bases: TGTGCCAGCAGTGTGAAAGGGGGAGAGACCCAGTACTTC.